The 10 T cell receptor beta chains below come from one sample, sequenced in a study of a mutant IDH1 vaccine in newly diagnosed glioma. Time point: week 5, during vaccination. Topical imiquimod was applied with each vaccine dose, which held 300 ug of mutant IDH1 20-mer peptide. Libraries were prepared by immunoSEQ multiplex PCR; TCRdb keeps only in-frame clonotypes and omits some of them. The table shows around 36,000 clones, with roughly nine tenths occurring only once. These receptors' targets are unknown. Sequencing was performed on PBMCs, taken from a glioma patient whose treatment included an IDH1 peptide vaccine. The receptors originated from a middle-aged man with glioma.

The rearrangement joins TRBV10-3 to TRBJ2-7; the D gene could be TRBD1 or TRBD2 (5 bases each). Germline V CDR1 and CDR2: ENHRY, SYGVKD. CDR3 length equals 16 residues. V lost 6 bases and J lost 0, with 18 bases in between. CDR3 in amino acids: CAISEGPGGLSYEQYF. CDR3 DNA sequence: TGTGCCATCAGCGAGGGGCCGGGCGGGCTCTCCTACGAGCAGTACTTC.

The chain uses TRBV5-1 and TRBJ2-7; D might be TRBD1 or TRBD2, each matching 6 bases. This CDR3 region has 13 residues. V gave up 6 bases and J gave up 2 bases, with 12 bases separating them. Germline CDR1 and CDR2: SGHRS and YFSETQ. The CDR3 spells CASMGGPTYEQYF. The CDR3 nucleotides are TGCGCCAGCATGGGGGGCCCAACCTACGAGCAGTACTTC.

This sequence joins TRBV9 and TRBJ2-3, with D unclear. Trimming shortened V by 0 bases and J by 2 bases, and 7 bases separated the two germline ends. The CDR3 runs to 14 residues. Germline V gene lookup returns CDR1 SGDLS and CDR2 YYNGEE. The CDR3 bases are TGTGCCAGCAGCGTAGAGGTTACCACAGATACGCAGTATTTT. Its protein product is CASSVEVTTDTQYF.

The rearrangement joins TRBV28 to TRBJ1-2; no clear D. CDR1 MDHEN and CDR2 SYDVKM come from the germline V gene. There are 13 residues in the CDR3. The V and J ends lost 3 bases and 1 base respectively, with 6 bases between them. The CDR3 sequence is CASSFANNYGYTF. CDR3 coding DNA: TGTGCCAGCAGTTTTGCCAATAACTATGGCTACACCTTC.

The DNA for the CDR3 is TGTGCCAGCAGCATCCGGGTCTACGAGCAGTACTTC. Protein sequence: CASSIRVYEQYF. The chain carries TRBV14 and TRBJ2-7; unclear D gene. With 5 bases removed from V and 3 bases from J, the gap between germline ends came to 8 bases. CDR1 is SGHDN and CDR2 is FVKESK in the germline V gene. The CDR3 contains 12 residues.

This sequence joins TRBV4-3 and TRBJ2-5; 10 bases match TRBD2. CDR1 is LGHNA, CDR2 YSLEER, per germline. This CDR3 is 17 amino acids long. V was pared by 1 base and J by 0 bases, with 5 bases of the junction left unmatched. CDR3 sequence reads: CASSQGVAGGYQETQYF. The CDR3 coding sequence is TGCGCCAGCAGCCAAGGCGTAGCGGGGGGATACCAAGAGACCCAGTACTTC.

This clone was observed a handful of times. The rearrangement links TRBV5-1 to TRBJ2-5, with 8 bases fitting TRBD2. Losses at the gene ends were 0 bases for V and 5 bases for J; bases not matched to a gene: 12. The germline V gene has CDR1 SGHRS and CDR2 YFSETQ. The CDR3 has 17 amino acids. In DNA, the CDR3 is TGCGCCAGCAGCTTGGGTCCTAGCGGGTCAGGCAGGGAGACCCAGTACTTC. Amino acid sequence: CASSLGPSGSGRETQYF.

J is TRBJ1-6 and V is TRBV28; D unresolved. The V end was cut by 2 bases, the J end by 0 bases, with 8 bases between. This CDR3 spans 16 amino acids. Germline V gene lookup returns CDR1 MDHEN and CDR2 SYDVKM. The CDR3 nucleotides read TGTGCCAGCAGTTTACCCCTGAGCTCCTATAATTCACCCCTCCACTTT. This gives the protein CASSLPLSSYNSPLHF.

The V and J genes are TRBV4-3 and TRBJ1-5; D uncertain. Trimming left V 2 bases short and J 3 bases short, with 11 bases between. From germline, CDR1 is LGHNA and CDR2 YSLEER. The CDR3 spans 15 residues. The CDR3 region is CASSQTFGPNQPQHF. CDR3 nucleotides: TGCGCCAGCAGCCAAACTTTCGGTCCCAATCAGCCCCAGCATTTT.

The J gene is TRBJ1-1, the V gene TRBV11-2; D remains unclear. V gave up 5 bases and J gave up 3 bases, with 16 bases separating them. The V gene's germline CDR1 is SGHAT and CDR2 FQNNGV. This CDR3 is built from 15 residues. The CDR3 DNA reads as TGTGCCAGCAGCAATAAACCGGACCGGGACACTGAAGCTTTCTTT. Protein: CASSNKPDRDTEAFF.